This T cell receptor beta chain was recovered during a study of blood T cell repertoires in COVID-19. Whole-study context: The United States, Italy and Spain supplied acute and convalescent COVID-19 samples.

How the authors handled the data: Nucleated cell counts were estimated from reference gene primer amplification. Assay: immunoSEQ multiplex PCR; the TCRdb copy retains only in-frame clones and omits some. V and J calls and clone size are as listed in that table; D and trimming were resolved from the DNA. The sample shows about 250,000 clones, about 90% of them seen only once. This clone was recorded a few times. At the DNA level, this CDR3 is encoded by other sequences in the same sample as well. Specimen: peripheral blood. The TCR originated in a man younger than 35 with active or convalescent COVID-19.

CDR3 sequence: CASSRGQGNTEAFF. The CDR3 nucleotides read TGTGCCAGCAGCCGGGGACAGGGGAACACTGAAGCTTTCTTT. V usage is TRBV3-1 (or the pseudogene TRBV3-2) and J usage is TRBJ1-1, with TRBD1 matching 9 bases. The CDR3 is 14 amino acids. Unmatched junction bases numbered 1, after V lost 4 bases and J lost 1 base. Germline V gives CDR1 LGHDT, CDR2 YNNKEL (reference sequence).